This TCR beta chain derives from a study of T cell responses to AZD1222 COVID-19 vaccine. Overall study findings and caveats: Females outnumbered males among donors, who were mostly white British; clonal diversity was possibly underestimated. Among vaccine-associated CD4 TCRs, coverage spanned spike, with dominance at 160-218 and 743-854.

Comments on this clone: The antigen is undetermined.

Assay: immunoSEQ multiplex PCR; the TCRdb copy retains only in-frame clones and omits some. In the table there are some 200,000 clones, approximately 89% of which are singletons. The germline V gene has CDR1 MDHEN and CDR2 SYDVKM. V was cut by 9 bases and J by 2 bases, with 17 bases left in between. This CDR3 is built from 16 residues. The genes are TRBV28 and TRBJ1-6, with D perhaps TRBD1 (5 bases). The origin of this receptor is an adult who received the AZD1222 COVID-19 vaccine. The sample here was peripheral blood, taken 28 days after the second AZD1222 dose. The CDR3 region is CASLSGGGAYNSPLHF. DNA of the CDR3: TGTGCCAGTCTGAGTGGGGGAGGGGCCTATAATTCACCCCTCCACTTT.